This TCR beta chain was identified during a study of cytomegalovirus exposure and HLA in healthy donors. Study context: The 120 validation repertoires were produced on the same platform as the 650 to 800 repertoires of the first cohort. This was reported in a later analysis.

As to this clone: What it binds is not known.

The table came from immunoSEQ multiplex PCR; TCRdb's copy has only in-frame clones and leaves some out. This table holds 200,000 to 300,000 clones, 87% found once. Study-wide points: Among TCR beta chains, those listed as cytomegalovirus-associated numbered some 170. Rarity characterized most TCR sequences, yet some public TCRs appeared in many donors. CMV antigen specificity was confirmed in vitro for three CMV-associated chains.

Germline CDR1 and CDR2: SGHRS and YFSETQ. Between the trimmed V and J ends, which lost 4 bases and 1 base, there was a span of 11 bases. The CDR3 consists of 14 residues. The chain employs TRBV5-1 and TRBJ1-1; D remains ambiguous. The sequence was obtained from a man younger than 35 in good health and CMV-seropositive. Sequencing was done on a sample of PBMCs. The CDR3 here is CASSPGAENTEAFF. The CDR3, as DNA: TGCGCCAGCAGCCCCGGTGCGGAGAACACTGAAGCTTTCTTT.